This TCR beta chain was observed in a study of identical twins. This CDR3 contains 16 residues. V gave up 6 bases and J gave up 0 bases, with 15 bases separating them. TCRdb ran MiXCR on the 5' RACE reads and lists one entry per CDR3 protein. Of 600,000 to 700,000 distinct CDR3 sequences listed, about 20% were seen once; the top ten hold roughly 4%. The same sample was also used in a study of T cells expressing NK-cell markers.

Sequencing was performed on PBMCs. The chain recombines TRBV12-3 or TRBV12-4 with TRBJ1-3; TRBD1 might be the D (6 bases). The receptor comes from a young woman in good health. CDR3 residues: CASRSGQPSSGNTIYF. The DNA for the CDR3 is TGTGCCAGCAGGTCGGGACAACCCAGCTCTGGAAACACCATATATTTT.